A single sample gave rise to the 26 T cell receptor beta chains below, sequenced in a study of cytomegalovirus exposure and HLA in healthy donors. The primer mix had 60 Vbeta and 13 Jbeta primers. Sequenced by immunoSEQ multiplex PCR; TCRdb stores in-frame clones only, minus some. The sample gives about 140,000 clones, 80% of which show up once; about 5% is in the top ten. Sample: PBMCs. The receptors come from a male donor in good health and CMV-seronegative.

The genes are TRBV29-1 and TRBJ1-1; possibly TRBD1 for D (5 bases). Germline loops: CDR1 SQVTM, CDR2 ANQGSEA. Trimming removed 4 bases at V and 0 bases at J, with 15 bases between. The CDR3 sequence is 15 residues long. DNA for the CDR3: TGCAGCGTTGTAGTCAAGGACATCATGAACACTGAAGCTTTCTTT. Translating gives CSVVVKDIMNTEAFF.

The V call is TRBV4-1, the J call TRBJ2-7, with no clear D. The germline V gene encodes CDR1 MGHRA and CDR2 YSYEKL. The ends were cut back, 6 bases at V and 2 bases at J, with 17 bases in the middle. This CDR3 has 15 residues. CDR3 amino acids: CASRPVGSLTYEQYF. DNA of the CDR3: TGCGCCAGCAGACCAGTGGGCAGTCTTACCTACGAGCAGTACTTC.

For the CDR3, the DNA is TGTGCCAGCAGCTTAAGCCCGTCCTCCTACAATGAGCAGTTCTTC. Its protein is CASSLSPSSYNEQFF. The chain employs TRBV7-8 and TRBJ2-1; D is undetermined. Trimming removed 2 bases from V and 0 bases from J, with 8 bases in between. Germline V gene data show CDR1 as SGHVS and CDR2 as FQNEAQ. There are 15 residues in the CDR3.

The gene calls are TRBV4-1 and TRBJ1-5; D is possibly TRBD1 (6 bases). CDR3 size: 14 residues. With 3 bases removed from V and 6 bases from J, the gap between germline ends came to 12 bases. Looked up from germline, CDR1 is MGHRA and CDR2 is YSYEKL. CDR3 in DNA: TGCGCCAGCAGCCAGGACAGAAACGTTCAGCCCCAGCATTTT. Encoded protein: CASSQDRNVQPQHF.

In this sample, this clone turned up a few times. The genes are TRBV4-2 and TRBJ1-1, with D perhaps TRBD1 (6 bases). The CDR3 spans 15 residues. CDR1 and CDR2 (germline): LGHNA, YNFKEQ. Trimming left V 0 bases short and J 5 bases short, with 13 bases between. The CDR3 nucleotides read TGTGCCAGCAGCCAAGAGGCGCAGGGGAAAACTGAAGCTTTCTTT. As protein: CASSQEAQGKTEAFF.

This chain joins TRBV28 and TRBJ2-2, with D possibly TRBD2 on 6 matching bases. CDR1 and CDR2 (germline): MDHEN, SYDVKM. The germline V and J ends were trimmed by 3 bases and 2 bases, with 10 bases remaining between them. The CDR3 length is 15 residues. CDR3 residues: CASSFWGGNTGELFF. The DNA of the CDR3 is TGTGCCAGCAGTTTTTGGGGAGGAAACACCGGGGAGCTGTTTTTT.

The gene calls are TRBV13 and TRBJ2-1; TRBD1 matches 9 bases. The CDR3 is 17 amino acids. The V segment lost 2 bases and the J segment 6 bases; nucleotides outside the gene matches: 11. Germline V gene data show CDR1 as PRHDT and CDR2 as FYEKMQ (reference sequence). As DNA, the CDR3 is TGTGCCAGCAGCTTACGTCGCGGGACAGGGTACGTCAATGAGCAGTTCTTC. This gives the protein CASSLRRGTGYVNEQFF.

V gene TRBV18 combines with J gene TRBJ2-3; TRBD2 might be the D (7 bases). The CDR3 is 17 residues long. Germline CDR1 reads KGHSH; CDR2 reads LQKENI. Between the trimmed V and J ends, which lost 3 bases and 2 bases, there was a span of 18 bases. CDR3 protein: CASSPIARGRTTDTQYF. The CDR3 coding sequence is TGTGCCAGCTCACCTATCGCGCGGGGGCGCACCACAGATACGCAGTATTTT.

The chain uses TRBV6-6 and TRBJ1-2; 7 positions agree with TRBD1. V was pared by 5 bases and J by 8 bases, with 5 bases of the junction left unmatched. Germline lookup yields CDR1 MNHNY and CDR2 SVGAGI (reference sequence). The CDR3 has 12 residues. CDR3 nucleotide sequence: TGTGCCAGCAGTGAGGGGGCGCGGGGCTACACCTTC. Its translation: CASSEGARGYTF.

This clone was seen more than once but under ten times. The chain combines TRBV7-8 with TRBJ1-5; TRBD1 agrees at 7 bases. V shed 8 bases, J shed 2 bases, and the junction held 9 bases outside the gene matches. Germline values: CDR1 SGHVS, CDR2 FQNEAQ. This CDR3 region has 15 residues. The CDR3, as DNA: TGTGCCAGCGCCGACAGGGAACAGGGCAATCAGCCCCAGCATTTT. This translates into CASADREQGNQPQHF.

The chain is built from TRBV29-1 and TRBJ2-5, with a tentative D call TRBD2 (5 bases). The CDR3 contains 16 residues. The germline CDR1 and CDR2 sequences are SQVTM and ANQGSEA. Trimming stripped 8 bases from V and 9 bases from J, with 31 bases between. In DNA, the CDR3 is TGCAGCCCCGAAGCTGACTACAACACAAGAGACGGGGCCCAGTACTTC. Translating gives CSPEADYNTRDGAQYF.

The gene calls are TRBV23-1 and TRBJ1-1, with D hard to call. TRBV23-1 carries the ORF label, with uncertain function. The CDR3 sequence is 15 residues long. The V end lost 0 bases, the J end lost 1 base, and 9 bases lay between the germline ends. This CDR3 reads CASSQSSERNTEAFF. DNA for the CDR3: TGCGCCAGCAGTCAATCGAGCGAGAGGAACACTGAAGCTTTCTTT.

This clone turned up a few times. CDR3 coding DNA: TGTGCCTGGGGAAACAGGGGGGCTTACTATGGCTACACCTTC. Amino acids: CAWGNRGAYYGYTF. V is TRBV30 and J is TRBJ1-2; 8 bases line up with TRBD1. J gave up 3 bases and V 5 bases, and 8 bases lay outside the gene matches. The V gene's germline CDR1 is GTSNPN and CDR2 SVGIG (reference sequence). This CDR3 spans 14 amino acids.

The chain is built from TRBV10-3 and TRBJ1-5, with D maybe TRBD1 (5 bases). Germline-derived CDR1 and CDR2 are ENHRY and SYGVKD. Trimming left V 11 bases short and J 2 bases short, with 16 bases between. The CDR3 is 14 amino acids. The CDR3 sequence: CAAGTTAGNQPQHF. Here the CDR3 DNA reads TGTGCCGCGGGGACCACCGCGGGCAATCAGCCCCAGCATTTT.

V gene TRBV19 combines with J gene TRBJ2-2; a possible D gene is TRBD1 (6 bases). The V end lost 6 bases, the J end lost 7 bases, and 15 bases lay between the germline ends. Germline V gene data show CDR1 as LNHDA and CDR2 as SQIVND (reference sequence). The CDR3 spans 14 residues. CDR3 nucleotides: TGTGCCAGTAGAAGAGGGGGAACGAACGGGGAGCTGTTTTTT. Translation gives CASRRGGTNGELFF.

The chain recombines TRBV2 with TRBJ2-5; 11 bases align to TRBD2. The J segment lost 5 bases and the V segment lost 6 bases, leaving 8 bases of the junction unmatched. The germline V gene encodes CDR1 SNHLY and CDR2 FYNNEI. CDR3 length: 15 residues. Written as DNA, the CDR3 is TGTGCCAGCAGCTTAAGACTAGCGGGGTACGAGACCCAGTACTTC. Its protein product is CASSLRLAGYETQYF.

The genes are TRBV7-2 and TRBJ2-2; D is unclear. From germline, CDR1 is SGHTA and CDR2 FQGNSA. V shed 3 bases and J shed 5 bases, with 7 bases lying between them. This CDR3 comprises 13 residues. In nucleotides, the CDR3 is TGTGCCAGCAGCTTCCGACAAACCGGGGAGCTGTTTTTT. Protein: CASSFRQTGELFF.

This rearrangement joins TRBV10-3 to TRBJ2-1, with 14 nucleotides matching TRBD2. With V trimmed by 0 bases and J by 8 bases, 3 bases remained unmatched. The CDR3 is 16 residues long. CDR1 ENHRY and CDR2 SYGVKD come from the germline V gene. The CDR3: CAISESTSGGADEQFF. The CDR3 coding sequence is TGTGCCATCAGTGAGTCGACTAGCGGGGGGGCAGATGAGCAGTTCTTC.

The chain has TRBV5-6 and TRBJ2-5; 9 bases are a match to TRBD2. CDR1 and CDR2 from the germline V gene are SGHDT and YYEEEE. The CDR3 totals 18 residues. Germline trimming cut 0 bases from V and 2 bases from J; bases unmatched to any gene: 11. The DNA for the CDR3 is TGTGCCAGCAGCTTGGCGTACCGGTCTAGCGGGAAACAAGAGACCCAGTACTTC. Its translation: CASSLAYRSSGKQETQYF.

The chain couples TRBV28 to TRBJ1-2, with 7 bases matching TRBD1. The germline V gene encodes CDR1 MDHEN and CDR2 SYDVKM. The V segment lost 7 bases and the J segment 1 base; nucleotides outside the gene matches: 9. The CDR3 covers 15 residues. This chain's CDR3 is CASIDETGLNYGYTF. The CDR3 DNA is TGTGCCAGCATCGATGAGACAGGGCTTAACTATGGCTACACCTTC.

This sequence joins TRBV18 and TRBJ1-1; D remains ambiguous. CDR1 is KGHSH and CDR2 is LQKENI in the germline V gene. The CDR3 has 13 amino acids. V was cut by 3 bases and J by 1 base, with 6 bases left in between. The CDR3 loop reads CASSPMANTEAFF. CDR3 coding DNA: TGTGCCAGCTCACCCATGGCGAACACTGAAGCTTTCTTT.

The gene calls are TRBV5-1 and TRBJ2-7, with 10 bases matching TRBD2. The CDR3 spans 13 residues. V shed 4 bases, J shed 7 bases, and the junction held 5 bases outside the gene matches. Germline CDR1 reads SGHRS; CDR2 reads YFSETQ. CDR3: CASSPLTSGEQYF. CDR3 DNA: TGCGCCAGCAGCCCCCTGACTAGCGGGGAGCAGTACTTC.

This clone is a singleton in its sample. This chain links TRBV5-1 with TRBJ2-3, with 10 bases aligning to TRBD2. The CDR3 loop spans 16 amino acids. Germline trimming cut 2 bases from V and 5 bases from J; bases unmatched to any gene: 8. The germline V gene encodes CDR1 SGHRS and CDR2 YFSETQ. The CDR3 protein is CASSFASGGVGDTQYF. CDR3 sequence (DNA): TGCGCCAGCAGCTTTGCAAGCGGGGGGGTAGGAGATACGCAGTATTTT.

This chain connects TRBV4-1 to TRBJ2-3; TRBD2 aligns across 9 bases. CDR1 is MGHRA and CDR2 is YSYEKL in the germline V gene. V was pared by 0 bases and J by 3 bases, with 4 bases of the junction left unmatched. This CDR3 comprises 16 residues. As DNA, the CDR3 is TGCGCCAGCAGCCAAGATATTAGCGGGGGAACAGATACGCAGTATTTT. Its translation: CASSQDISGGTDTQYF.

The genes are TRBV5-6 and TRBJ1-2; D remains unclear. This CDR3 has 12 residues. Germline CDR1 SGHDT, CDR2 YYEEEE. Deletions cut 4 bases from V and 6 bases from J, with 10 bases between. CDR3 nucleotide sequence: TGTGCCAGCAGCCACGAGGGAAATGGCTACACCTTC. It encodes CASSHEGNGYTF.

V is TRBV10-3 and J is TRBJ1-4; D remains unclear. The CDR3 is made up of 13 amino acids. V lost 11 bases, J lost 5 bases, and 15 bases lay in between. Per germline, CDR1 ENHRY and CDR2 SYGVKD. As DNA, the CDR3 is TGTGCCGCCGCTGAGGGAGGGAATGAAAAACTGTTTTTT. Its protein product is CAAAEGGNEKLFF.